Only a few counts were recorded for the clone carrying this T cell receptor (beta chain). This sample's time point: newly diagnosed GD, antithyroid drugs for less than 3 months. The TCR library was made from RNA that had been extracted from PBMCs in TRIzol. This entry belongs to a study of regulatory T cells in long-lasting Graves disease. TCR beta libraries were built with iRepertoire HTBI primers and Arm-PCR of CDR3 regions. Via MiXCR, TCRdb re-called the multiplex PCR reads, giving one row per CDR3 protein. The sample contains around 500,000 distinct CDR3 sequences, around 13% of which appear only once. The CDR3 totals 16 residues. CDR1 and CDR2 (germline): SNHLY, FYNNEI. Trimming cost V 3 bases and J 6 bases; bases outside gene matches: 11. A further study also used this sample, focusing on T cells in Graves' hyperthyroidism and ophthalmopathy.

The sequencing used peripheral blood mononuclear cells (PBMCs), collected at new diagnosis, from a patient treated with antithyroid drugs. This chain links TRBV2 with TRBJ2-3, with 8 bases aligning to TRBD1. This TCR was sampled from a woman in her 30s with Graves disease. CDR3 DNA: TGTGCCAGCAGTGAGTGGGGCCAGGGGGCTAGTGATACGCAGTATTTT. Protein product: CASSEWGQGASDTQYF.